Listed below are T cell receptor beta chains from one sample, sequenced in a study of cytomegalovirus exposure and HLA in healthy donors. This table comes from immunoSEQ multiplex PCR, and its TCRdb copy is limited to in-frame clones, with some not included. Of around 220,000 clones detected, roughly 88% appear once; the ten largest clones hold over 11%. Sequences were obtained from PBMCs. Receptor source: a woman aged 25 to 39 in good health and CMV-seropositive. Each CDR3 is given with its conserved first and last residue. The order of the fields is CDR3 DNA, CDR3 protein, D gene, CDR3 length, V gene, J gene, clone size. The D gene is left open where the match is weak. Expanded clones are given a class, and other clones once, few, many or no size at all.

CDR3nt: TGTGCCTGGAGTCCCGCGGACGTCAATCAGCCCCAGCATTTT; CDR3aa: CAWSPADVNQPQHF; d_gene: -; len: 14; v_gene: TRBV30; j_gene: TRBJ1-5; abundance: -
CDR3nt: TGTGCCAGCAGCTCCCCGGTGGCCTATGGCTACACCTTC; CDR3aa: CASSSPVAYGYTF; d_gene: -; len: 13; v_gene: TRBV7-2; j_gene: TRBJ1-2; abundance: once
CDR3nt: TGTGCCAGCAGCCAGACGAGGAGGGGAGGTGACATTCAGTACTTC; CDR3aa: CASSQTRRGGDIQYF; d_gene: -; len: 15; v_gene: TRBV25-1; j_gene: TRBJ2-4; abundance: -
CDR3nt: TGTGCCAGCAGCTTGAGGACTCTCGTAGGGGAGCTGTTTTTT; CDR3aa: CASSLRTLVGELFF; d_gene: -; len: 14; v_gene: TRBV11-3; j_gene: TRBJ2-2; abundance: -
CDR3nt: TGTGCCAGCAGTTCGATGGCCAGTCGGTGGAATAATGAGCAGTTCTTC; CDR3aa: CASSSMASRWNNEQFF; d_gene: -; len: 16; v_gene: TRBV27; j_gene: TRBJ2-1; abundance: -
CDR3nt: TGTGCCAGCAGTTACTCGGGGGCGGCCAATGAGCAGTTCTTC; CDR3aa: CASSYSGAANEQFF; d_gene: -; len: 14; v_gene: TRBV6-5; j_gene: TRBJ2-1; abundance: -
CDR3nt: TGTGCCAGCAGCCCTATTGGGGGGACAGGGAAGCAGTACTTC; CDR3aa: CASSPIGGTGKQYF; d_gene: TRBD1; len: 14; v_gene: TRBV7-3; j_gene: TRBJ2-7; abundance: -
CDR3nt: TGTGCCTGGATTCCTAGCGGGAGATCACACACCGGGGAGCTGTTTTTT; CDR3aa: CAWIPSGRSHTGELFF; d_gene: TRBD2; len: 16; v_gene: TRBV30; j_gene: TRBJ2-2; abundance: -
CDR3nt: TGCAGCGTTGAAGAAACTAGCGGGAGAGGGGCCCAGTACTTC; CDR3aa: CSVEETSGRGAQYF; d_gene: TRBD2; len: 14; v_gene: TRBV29-1; j_gene: TRBJ2-5; abundance: -
CDR3nt: TGCGCCAGCAGCCAGGGGCGCGGGGGGCGCAGTGGCGAGCAGTACTTC; CDR3aa: CASSQGRGGRSGEQYF; d_gene: TRBD2; len: 16; v_gene: TRBV4-1; j_gene: TRBJ2-7; abundance: -
CDR3nt: TGCGCCAGCAGTGTAAACACCGGGGAGCTGTTTTTT; CDR3aa: CASSVNTGELFF; d_gene: -; len: 12; v_gene: TRBV5-1; j_gene: TRBJ2-2; abundance: -
CDR3nt: TGTGCCAGCAGCCAACTCGGGAGTAGCGACGAGCAGTACTTC; CDR3aa: CASSQLGSSDEQYF; d_gene: -; len: 14; v_gene: TRBV14; j_gene: TRBJ2-7; abundance: once
CDR3nt: TGTGCCAGCAGCTTACCCGCTAGCGGGACCTTTAAGAATGAGCAGTTCTTC; CDR3aa: CASSLPASGTFKNEQFF; d_gene: TRBD2; len: 17; v_gene: TRBV11-2; j_gene: TRBJ2-1; abundance: -
CDR3nt: TGTGCCTGGAGTGGGATTTCGAGCACTGAAGCTTTCTTT; CDR3aa: CAWSGISSTEAFF; d_gene: -; len: 13; v_gene: TRBV30; j_gene: TRBJ1-1; abundance: -
CDR3nt: TGTGCCAGCAGCCAAGGCCAGGGGGATAATGAAAAACTGTTTTTT; CDR3aa: CASSQGQGDNEKLFF; d_gene: TRBD1; len: 15; v_gene: TRBV4-2; j_gene: TRBJ1-4; abundance: many
CDR3nt: TGCGCCAGCAGCCACTTTAGCGGAAGCTCCTACAATGAGCAGTTCTTC; CDR3aa: CASSHFSGSSYNEQFF; d_gene: -; len: 16; v_gene: TRBV5-1; j_gene: TRBJ2-1; abundance: -
CDR3nt: TGTGCCAGCAGTCCCAGGACTAGCGGGAGGGACGAGCAGTACTTC; CDR3aa: CASSPRTSGRDEQYF; d_gene: TRBD2; len: 15; v_gene: TRBV27; j_gene: TRBJ2-7; abundance: -
CDR3nt: TGCGCCAGCAGCTTGGGTAGCGGGAGATCTCTCAATGAGCAGTTCTTC; CDR3aa: CASSLGSGRSLNEQFF; d_gene: TRBD2; len: 16; v_gene: TRBV5-1; j_gene: TRBJ2-1; abundance: -
CDR3nt: TGTGCCAGCTCATCGTCACAGGGGGCAATGAACACTGAAGCTTTCTTT; CDR3aa: CASSSSQGAMNTEAFF; d_gene: TRBD1; len: 16; v_gene: TRBV18; j_gene: TRBJ1-1; abundance: once
CDR3nt: TGTGCCAGCAGGCCGACAGGGGTGAGCAATCAGCCCCAGCATTTT; CDR3aa: CASRPTGVSNQPQHF; d_gene: TRBD1; len: 15; v_gene: TRBV27; j_gene: TRBJ1-5; abundance: -
CDR3nt: TGTGCCAGCAGCCAACAAGACCAAGCTAACTATGGCTACACCTTC; CDR3aa: CASSQQDQANYGYTF; d_gene: -; len: 15; v_gene: TRBV7-9; j_gene: TRBJ1-2; abundance: -
CDR3nt: TGTGCCACCAGCAGGACAGGGAACACTGAAGCTTTCTTT; CDR3aa: CATSRTGNTEAFF; d_gene: -; len: 13; v_gene: TRBV15; j_gene: TRBJ1-1; abundance: once
CDR3nt: TGTGCCAGTAGCATGGACAGGTTAGCTAACTATGGCTACACCTTC; CDR3aa: CASSMDRLANYGYTF; d_gene: TRBD1; len: 15; v_gene: TRBV19; j_gene: TRBJ1-2; abundance: -
CDR3nt: TGTGCCAGCAGTTCTAACCAGGCCCCAGGTCAGACCCAGTACTTC; CDR3aa: CASSSNQAPGQTQYF; d_gene: -; len: 15; v_gene: TRBV27; j_gene: TRBJ2-5; abundance: -
CDR3nt: TGCGCCAGCACTAGGGTTGGCACCGGGGAGCTGTTTTTT; CDR3aa: CASTRVGTGELFF; d_gene: -; len: 13; v_gene: TRBV4-1; j_gene: TRBJ2-2; abundance: few
CDR3nt: TGCAGCGTTGGAGGGGGCGAATTATACAATGAGCAGTTCTTC; CDR3aa: CSVGGGELYNEQFF; d_gene: TRBD1; len: 14; v_gene: TRBV29-1; j_gene: TRBJ2-1; abundance: -
CDR3nt: TGCGCCAGCAGCCCCCTGATGGGCGCAGGGCCCCAGCATTTT; CDR3aa: CASSPLMGAGPQHF; d_gene: -; len: 14; v_gene: TRBV4-3; j_gene: TRBJ1-5; abundance: -
CDR3nt: TGTGCCAGCAGTTTTTCGGTGGGGAACGAGCAGTACTTC; CDR3aa: CASSFSVGNEQYF; d_gene: -; len: 13; v_gene: TRBV28; j_gene: TRBJ2-7; abundance: -
CDR3nt: TGCGCCAGCAGCAGAACCGCTGGACAGGCGAACACTGAAGCTTTCTTT; CDR3aa: CASSRTAGQANTEAFF; d_gene: TRBD1; len: 16; v_gene: TRBV5-1; j_gene: TRBJ1-1; abundance: -
CDR3nt: TGTGCCAGTAGTAAGTGGGAGGGTAACAATGAGCAGTTCTTC; CDR3aa: CASSKWEGNNEQFF; d_gene: TRBD2; len: 14; v_gene: TRBV19; j_gene: TRBJ2-1; abundance: -
CDR3nt: TGTGCCAGCGGCCACGGGAGCGCAGATACGCAGTATTTT; CDR3aa: CASGHGSADTQYF; d_gene: -; len: 13; v_gene: TRBV11-3; j_gene: TRBJ2-3; abundance: -
CDR3nt: TGTGCCAGCAGTTACTCCCACATAATGAACACTGAAGCTTTCTTT; CDR3aa: CASSYSHIMNTEAFF; d_gene: -; len: 15; v_gene: TRBV6-5; j_gene: TRBJ1-1; abundance: -
CDR3nt: TGTGCCAGCAGTGAAGTCTTGGGTGGAGCTTTCTTT; CDR3aa: CASSEVLGGAFF; d_gene: -; len: 12; v_gene: TRBV2; j_gene: TRBJ1-1; abundance: once
CDR3nt: TGTGCCAGCAGCGCATACAGCACAGATACGCAGTATTTT; CDR3aa: CASSAYSTDTQYF; d_gene: -; len: 13; v_gene: TRBV5-6; j_gene: TRBJ2-3; abundance: -
CDR3nt: TGTGCCGGTAGACCCCCAGCGGGAGTACCAGATACGCAGTATTTT; CDR3aa: CAGRPPAGVPDTQYF; d_gene: TRBD2; len: 15; v_gene: TRBV30; j_gene: TRBJ2-3; abundance: -
CDR3nt: TGCGCCAGTGGCCTCGATAGGAGGGGGGCCTATGGCTACACCTTC; CDR3aa: CASGLDRRGAYGYTF; d_gene: -; len: 15; v_gene: TRBV5-1; j_gene: TRBJ1-2; abundance: -
CDR3nt: TGTGCCAGCCCAACCGTAGACTGGCACTCTGGGGCCAACGTCCTGACTTTC; CDR3aa: CASPTVDWHSGANVLTF; d_gene: -; len: 17; v_gene: TRBV18; j_gene: TRBJ2-6; abundance: -
CDR3nt: TGTGCCAGCAGCGTAGGTCAGGGAAGAGGAGGCTACACCTTC; CDR3aa: CASSVGQGRGGYTF; d_gene: -; len: 14; v_gene: TRBV9; j_gene: TRBJ1-2; abundance: -
CDR3nt: TGTGCCAGCAGCAGGGAGGCTAACTATGGCTACACCTTC; CDR3aa: CASSREANYGYTF; d_gene: -; len: 13; v_gene: TRBV6-5; j_gene: TRBJ1-2; abundance: -
CDR3nt: TGTGCCTGGAGTGTACTTCTAGGGGAGGGCTACACCTTC; CDR3aa: CAWSVLLGEGYTF; d_gene: -; len: 13; v_gene: TRBV30; j_gene: TRBJ1-2; abundance: -
CDR3nt: TGTGCCAGCAGCAACCAGGGTTACAACGAGCAGTACTTC; CDR3aa: CASSNQGYNEQYF; d_gene: -; len: 13; v_gene: TRBV11-2; j_gene: TRBJ2-7; abundance: -
CDR3nt: TGTGCCACCAGCATTCAAGGCAAGGGAGGCAATCAGCCCCAGCATTTT; CDR3aa: CATSIQGKGGNQPQHF; d_gene: -; len: 16; v_gene: TRBV15; j_gene: TRBJ1-5; abundance: once